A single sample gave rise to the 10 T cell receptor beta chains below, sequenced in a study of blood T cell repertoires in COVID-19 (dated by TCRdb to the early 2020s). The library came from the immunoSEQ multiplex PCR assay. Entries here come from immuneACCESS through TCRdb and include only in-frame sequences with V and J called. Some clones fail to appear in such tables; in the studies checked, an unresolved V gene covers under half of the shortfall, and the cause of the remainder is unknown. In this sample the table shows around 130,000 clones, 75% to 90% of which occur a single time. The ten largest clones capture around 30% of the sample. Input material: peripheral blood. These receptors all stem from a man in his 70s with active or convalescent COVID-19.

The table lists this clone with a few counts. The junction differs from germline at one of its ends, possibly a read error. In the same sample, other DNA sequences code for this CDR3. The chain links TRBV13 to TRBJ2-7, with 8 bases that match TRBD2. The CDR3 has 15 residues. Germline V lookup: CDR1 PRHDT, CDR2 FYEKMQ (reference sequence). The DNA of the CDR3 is TGTGCCCGCAGGTCCGGGGGGGGGTTAACCTACGAGCAGTACTTC. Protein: CARRSGGGLTYEQYF.

As DNA, the CDR3 is TGTGCCAGTAGTAGCACGGGAGACGAGACCCAGTACTTC. Translating gives CASSSTGDETQYF. This chain uses TRBV19 with TRBJ2-5, with a possible D match to TRBD2 (6 bases). Germline assignment: CDR1 LNHDA and CDR2 SQIVND (reference sequence). This CDR3 is built from 13 residues. V lost 4 bases and J lost 5, with 11 bases in between. Looking up the rest from reference TRBV19 and TRBJ2-5 gives the full variable domain: DGGITQSPKYLFRKEGQNVTLSCEQNLNHDAMYWYRQDPGQGLRLIYYSQIVNDFQKGDIAEGYSVSREKKESFPLTVTSAQKNPTAFYLCASSSTGDETQYFGPGTRLLVL.

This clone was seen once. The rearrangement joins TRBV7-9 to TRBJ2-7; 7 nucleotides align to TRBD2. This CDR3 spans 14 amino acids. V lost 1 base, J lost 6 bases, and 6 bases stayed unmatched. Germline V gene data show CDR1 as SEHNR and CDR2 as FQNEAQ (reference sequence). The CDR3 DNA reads TGTGCCAGCAGCTTAGGGGCGGGAGTTAGCGAGCAGTACTTC. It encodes CASSLGAGVSEQYF.

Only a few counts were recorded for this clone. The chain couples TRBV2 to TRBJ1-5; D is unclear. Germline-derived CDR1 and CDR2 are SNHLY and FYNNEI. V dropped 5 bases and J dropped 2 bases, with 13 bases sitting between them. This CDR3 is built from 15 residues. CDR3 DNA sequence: TGTGCCAGCAGTTATGATTGGGGAGGCAATCAGCCCCAGCATTTT. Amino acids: CASSYDWGGNQPQHF.

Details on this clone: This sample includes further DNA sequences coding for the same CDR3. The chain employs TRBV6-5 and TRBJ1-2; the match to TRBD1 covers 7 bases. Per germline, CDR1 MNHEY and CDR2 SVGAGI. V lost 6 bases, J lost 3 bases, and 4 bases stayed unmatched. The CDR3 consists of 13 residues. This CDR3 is CASSRQGDYGYTF. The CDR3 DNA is TGTGCCAGCAGCCGACAGGGCGACTATGGCTACACCTTC.

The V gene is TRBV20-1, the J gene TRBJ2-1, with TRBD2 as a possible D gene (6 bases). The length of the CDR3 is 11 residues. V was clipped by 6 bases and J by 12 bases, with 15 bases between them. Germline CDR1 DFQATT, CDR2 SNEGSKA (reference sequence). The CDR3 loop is CSAMTLALQFF. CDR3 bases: TGCAGTGCCATGACACTAGCCCTGCAGTTCTTC.

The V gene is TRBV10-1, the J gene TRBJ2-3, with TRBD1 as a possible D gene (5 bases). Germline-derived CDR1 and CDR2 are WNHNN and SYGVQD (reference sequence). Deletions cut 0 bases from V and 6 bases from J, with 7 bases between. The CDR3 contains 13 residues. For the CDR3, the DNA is TGCGCCAGCAGTGAGTCGTGGGGCGATACGCAGTATTTT. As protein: CASSESWGDTQYF.

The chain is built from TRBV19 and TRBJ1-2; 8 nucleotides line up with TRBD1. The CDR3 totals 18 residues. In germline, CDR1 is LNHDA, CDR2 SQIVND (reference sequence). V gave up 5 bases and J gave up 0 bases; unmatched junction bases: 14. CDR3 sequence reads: CASSPSEVDRGPNYGYTF. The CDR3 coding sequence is TGTGCCAGTAGTCCCTCGGAGGTTGACAGGGGCCCTAACTATGGCTACACCTTC.

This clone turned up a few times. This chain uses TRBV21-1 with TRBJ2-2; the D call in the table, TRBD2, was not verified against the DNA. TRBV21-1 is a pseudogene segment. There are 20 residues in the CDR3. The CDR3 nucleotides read TGTGCCAGCAGCAAATCGGGGCGACTAGCGGGAGAATCGAACACCGGGGAGCTGTTTTTT. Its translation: CASSKSGRLAGESNTGELFF.

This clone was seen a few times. CDR3: CASSRGLVGEQFF. CDR3 DNA: TGTGCCAGCAGCCGTGGACTAGTCGGTGAGCAGTTCTTC. The rearrangement links TRBV7-2 to TRBJ2-1; 7 bases map to TRBD2. CDR1 and CDR2 (germline): SGHTA, FQGNSA. Trimming cost V 5 bases and J 9 bases; bases outside gene matches: 7. The CDR3 extends over 13 amino acids.